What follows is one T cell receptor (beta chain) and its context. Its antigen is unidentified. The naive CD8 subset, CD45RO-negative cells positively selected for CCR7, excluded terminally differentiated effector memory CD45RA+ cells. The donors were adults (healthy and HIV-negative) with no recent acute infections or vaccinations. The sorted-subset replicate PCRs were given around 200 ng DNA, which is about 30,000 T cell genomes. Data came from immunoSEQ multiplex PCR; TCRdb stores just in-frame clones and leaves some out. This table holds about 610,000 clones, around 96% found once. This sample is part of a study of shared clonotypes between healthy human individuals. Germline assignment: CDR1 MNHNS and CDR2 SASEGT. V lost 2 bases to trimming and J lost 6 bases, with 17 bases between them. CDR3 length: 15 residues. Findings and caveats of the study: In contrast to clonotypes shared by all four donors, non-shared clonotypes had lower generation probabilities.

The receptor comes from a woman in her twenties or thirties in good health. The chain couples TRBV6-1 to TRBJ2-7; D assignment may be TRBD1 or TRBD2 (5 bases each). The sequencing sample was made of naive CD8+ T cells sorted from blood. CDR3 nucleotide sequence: TGTGCCAGCAGTGAAATCCGGGACCGCCCCGGCGAGCAGTACTTC. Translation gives CASSEIRDRPGEQYF.